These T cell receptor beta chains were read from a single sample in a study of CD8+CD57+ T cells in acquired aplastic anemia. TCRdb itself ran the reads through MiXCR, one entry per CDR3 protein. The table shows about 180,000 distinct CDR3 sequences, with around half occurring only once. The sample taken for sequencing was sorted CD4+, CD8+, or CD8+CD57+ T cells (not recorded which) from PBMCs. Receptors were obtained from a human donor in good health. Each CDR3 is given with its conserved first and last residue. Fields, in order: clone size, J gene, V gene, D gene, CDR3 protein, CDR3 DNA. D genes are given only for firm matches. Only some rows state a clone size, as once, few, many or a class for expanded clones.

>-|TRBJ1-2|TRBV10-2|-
CAISELAGSHGYTF
TGCGCCATCAGTGAGTTGGCAGGTTCCCATGGCTACACCTTC
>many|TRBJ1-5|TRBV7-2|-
CASSPRQGNQPQHF
TGTGCCAGCAGCCCGAGGCAGGGCAATCAGCCCCAGCATTTT
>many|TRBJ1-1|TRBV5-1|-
CASSLVDGRNTEAFF
TGCGCCAGCAGCTTAGTGGATGGGAGGAACACTGAAGCTTTCTTT
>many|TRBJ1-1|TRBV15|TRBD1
CATSRPGQGGTEAFF
TGTGCCACCAGCAGACCAGGACAGGGAGGAACTGAAGCTTTCTTT
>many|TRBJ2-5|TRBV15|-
CATSRVAETQYF
TGTGCCACCAGCAGAGTTGCGGAGACCCAGTACTTC
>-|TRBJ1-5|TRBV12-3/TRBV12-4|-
CASSPQSIQDQPQHF
TGTGCCAGCAGCCCGCAGAGTATACAGGATCAGCCCCAGCATTTT
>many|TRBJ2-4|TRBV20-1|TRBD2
CSARSSGTLDIQYF
TGCAGTGCTAGAAGTAGCGGGACTTTGGACATTCAGTACTTC
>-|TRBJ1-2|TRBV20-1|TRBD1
CSARAMSVGTGFYGYTF
TGCAGTGCTAGAGCAATGTCCGTCGGGACAGGGTTCTATGGCTACACCTTC
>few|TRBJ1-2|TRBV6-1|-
CASSAISGNRNGYTF
TGTGCCAGCAGTGCCATCTCAGGCAATCGGAATGGCTACACCTTC
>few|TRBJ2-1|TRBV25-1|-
CASSEVAPNYNEQFF
TGTGCCAGCAGTGAGGTCGCACCAAACTACAATGAGCAGTTCTTC
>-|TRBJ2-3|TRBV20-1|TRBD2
CSATAGESTDTQYF
TGCAGTGCTACAGCGGGGGAGAGCACAGATACGCAGTATTTT
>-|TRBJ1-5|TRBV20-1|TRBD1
CSARERGDRGLQPQHF
TGCAGTGCTAGAGAAAGAGGTGACAGGGGATTGCAGCCCCAGCATTTT
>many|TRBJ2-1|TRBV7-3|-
CASSPGGGGPINEQFF
TGTGCCAGCAGCCCAGGGGGGGGAGGACCTATTAATGAGCAGTTCTTC
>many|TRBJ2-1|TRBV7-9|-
CASSLGWLDGNEQFF
TGTGCCAGCAGCTTAGGTTGGCTCGATGGCAATGAGCAGTTCTTC
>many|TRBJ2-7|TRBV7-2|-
CASSLDMFAYEQYF
TGTGCCAGCAGCTTAGATATGTTCGCCTACGAGCAGTACTTC
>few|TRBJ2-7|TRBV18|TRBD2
CASSKAGVAYEQYF
TGTGCCAGCTCTAAAGCGGGAGTCGCCTACGAGCAGTACTTC
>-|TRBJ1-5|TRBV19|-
CASSEQPQHF
TGTGCCAGTAGTGAGCAGCCCCAGCATTTT
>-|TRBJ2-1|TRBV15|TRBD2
CATSRVGTSGRPDNDNEQFF
TGTGCCACCAGCAGAGTGGGGACTAGCGGGAGACCGGATAACGACAATGAGCAGTTCTTC
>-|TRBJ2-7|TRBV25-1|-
CASTGHLGYEQYF
TGTGCCAGCACTGGACATTTAGGGTACGAGCAGTACTTC
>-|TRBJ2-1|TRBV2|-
CASSVLRGDNEQFF
TGTGCCAGCAGTGTCCTGAGAGGGGACAATGAGCAGTTCTTC
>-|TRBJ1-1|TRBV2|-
CASSAALGAEAFF
TGTGCCAGCAGCGCTGCCTTGGGGGCAGAAGCTTTCTTT
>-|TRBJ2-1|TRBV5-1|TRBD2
CASSFGVAGPYNEQFF
TGCGCCAGCAGCTTTGGCGTAGCGGGACCCTACAATGAGCAGTTCTTC
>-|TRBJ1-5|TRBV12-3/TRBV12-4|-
CASRGGGSQPQHF
TGTGCCAGCAGGGGGGGTGGGAGTCAGCCCCAGCATTTT
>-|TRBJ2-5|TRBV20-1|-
CSVAETQYF
TGCAGCGTCGCGGAGACCCAGTACTTC
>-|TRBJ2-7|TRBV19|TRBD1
CASKGARVGHPTYEQYF
TGTGCCAGTAAGGGGGCACGCGTAGGACACCCAACCTACGAGCAGTACTTC
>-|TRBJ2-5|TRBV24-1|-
CATQYRETQYF
TGTGCCACCCAGTATCGGGAGACCCAGTACTTC
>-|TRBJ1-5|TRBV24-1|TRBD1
CATSPTGEGNQPQHF
TGTGCCACCAGTCCTACAGGGGAGGGCAATCAGCCCCAGCATTTT
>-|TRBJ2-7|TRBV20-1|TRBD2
CSAGSGKGYDEQYF
TGCAGTGCTGGCAGCGGGAAAGGGTACGACGAGCAGTACTTC
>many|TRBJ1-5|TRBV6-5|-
CASSYSNLQPQHF
TGTGCCAGCAGTTACTCTAACCTTCAGCCCCAGCATTTT
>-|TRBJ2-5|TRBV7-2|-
CASNLARLGETQYF
TGTGCCAGCAACTTAGCGCGACTAGGAGAGACTCAGTACTTC
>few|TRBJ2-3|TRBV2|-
CAKESSTDTQYF
TGTGCCAAGGAGAGTAGCACAGATACGCAGTATTTT
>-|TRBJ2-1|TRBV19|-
CASSRAGGYEQFF
TGTGCCAGTAGTAGGGCAGGCGGGTATGAGCAGTTCTTC
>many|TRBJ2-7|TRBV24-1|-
CATSAAGSYEQYF
TGTGCCACCAGTGCGGCAGGGTCCTACGAGCAGTACTTC
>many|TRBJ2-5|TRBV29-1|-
CSVEHLGETQYF
TGCAGCGTTGAACACCTCGGCGAGACCCAGTACTTC
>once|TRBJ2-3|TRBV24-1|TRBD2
CATSDFAGGKTDTQYF
TGTGCCACCAGTGATTTCGCGGGAGGGAAAACAGATACGCAGTATTTT
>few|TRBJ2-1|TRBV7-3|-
CASSVSGPYNEQFF
TGTGCCAGCAGCGTGTCAGGGCCTTACAATGAGCAGTTCTTC
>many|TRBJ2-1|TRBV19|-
CASRPDISYNEQFF
TGTGCCAGTAGGCCGGACATTTCCTACAATGAGCAGTTCTTC
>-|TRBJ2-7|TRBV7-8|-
CASSLGGEYEQYF
TGTGCCAGCAGCTTAGGTGGTGAATACGAGCAGTACTTC
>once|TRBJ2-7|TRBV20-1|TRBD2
CSASPAGVAYEQYF
TGCAGTGCTAGTCCGGCGGGAGTGGCCTACGAGCAGTACTTC
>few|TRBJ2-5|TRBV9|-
CASSVATSNGVGTQYF
TGTGCCAGCAGCGTAGCTACCTCAAATGGGGTGGGGACCCAGTACTTC
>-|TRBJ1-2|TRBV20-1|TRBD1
CSANPETGSGYTF
TGCAGTGCTAACCCTGAGACAGGGTCCGGCTACACCTTC
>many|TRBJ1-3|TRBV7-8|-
CASSLTGFSGSGNTIYF
TGTGCCAGCAGCTTAACCGGTTTTTCGGGCTCTGGAAACACCATATATTTT
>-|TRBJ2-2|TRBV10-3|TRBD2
CATRSGRDTGELFF
TGTGCCACCCGTAGCGGGAGGGACACCGGGGAGCTGTTTTTT
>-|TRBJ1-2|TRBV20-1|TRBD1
CSAGEGQYGYTF
TGCAGTGCTGGAGAGGGACAGTATGGCTACACCTTC
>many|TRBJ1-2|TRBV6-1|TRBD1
CASRGWTGNYGYTF
TGTGCCAGCAGGGGATGGACAGGGAACTATGGCTACACCTTC
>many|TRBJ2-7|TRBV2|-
CASSQGLGTYEQYF
TGTGCCAGCAGCCAGGGGTTGGGTACCTACGAGCAGTACTTC
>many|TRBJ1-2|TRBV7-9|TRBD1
CASSQTGDNYGYTF
TGTGCCAGCAGCCAGACAGGGGATAACTATGGCTACACCTTC
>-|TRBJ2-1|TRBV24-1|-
CATSDSISNEQFF
TGTGCCACCAGTGATTCCATCTCCAATGAGCAGTTCTTC
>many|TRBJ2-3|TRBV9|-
CASSVASGDSTDTQYF
TGTGCCAGCAGCGTAGCTTCAGGGGACAGCACAGATACGCAGTATTTT
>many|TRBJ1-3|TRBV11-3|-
CASSLVSGRNTIYF
TGTGCCAGCAGCTTAGTTTCAGGGAGGAACACCATATATTTT
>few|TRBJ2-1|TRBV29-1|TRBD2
CSVGPSGSRVYNEQFF
TGCAGCGTGGGGCCTAGCGGGAGTAGAGTGTACAATGAGCAGTTCTTC